A selection of T cell receptor beta chains follows, all from one sample in a study of T cells after yellow fever vaccination. Each CDR3 protein gets one entry after TCRdb re-called the 5' RACE reads with MiXCR. The sample has some 390,000 distinct CDR3 sequences; over 15% are singletons. The material sequenced was PBMCs, taken before the yellow fever booster vaccination. The receptors were gathered from a man between 18 and 35 years old who received the YFV17D yellow fever vaccine. CDR3s include the opening cysteine and the closing phenylalanine or tryptophan. A D gene is named only where the DNA matches it firmly. A row's size may be missing; if present it is once, few, many or a size class.

clone_size,v_call,j_call,d_call,cdr3_aa,cdr3_nt
-,TRBV6-5,TRBJ2-1,-,CASSRTDYYNEQFF,TGTGCCAGCAGTCGGACGGACTATTACAATGAGCAGTTCTTC
few,TRBV4-2,TRBJ1-5,-,CASSREGGEDNQPQHF,TGTGCCAGCAGCCGCGAAGGGGGAGAAGACAATCAGCCCCAGCATTTT
many,TRBV7-6,TRBJ2-3,TRBD2,CASSLGSSSGASTDTQYF,TGTGCCAGCAGCTTAGGGTCATCCAGCGGGGCTAGCACAGATACGCAGTATTTT
few,TRBV12-5,TRBJ2-2,-,CASGLNRAGELFF,TGTGCTAGTGGTTTGAATCGGGCCGGGGAGCTGTTTTTT
few,TRBV3-1,TRBJ2-4,-,CASSPVGGSENIQYF,TGTGCCAGCAGCCCGGTAGGAGGCAGCGAGAACATTCAGTACTTC
few,TRBV7-2,TRBJ2-1,TRBD2,CASSPHYPGGVYNEQFF,TGTGCCAGCAGCCCACACTATCCGGGGGGGGTCTACAATGAGCAGTTCTTC
-,TRBV4-2,TRBJ2-2,-,CASTGLANTGELFF,TGTGCCAGCACGGGCCTCGCAAACACCGGGGAGCTGTTTTTT
-,TRBV5-1,TRBJ1-4,TRBD1,CASSLQGASREKLFF,TGCGCCAGCAGCCTTCAGGGGGCTAGTAGGGAAAAACTGTTTTTT
few,TRBV20-1,TRBJ1-5,-,CSALSGANGNQPQHF,TGCAGTGCTCTGTCCGGGGCGAACGGCAATCAGCCCCAGCATTTT
-,TRBV27,TRBJ2-1,-,CASSNLLGMKNEQFF,TGTGCCAGCAGTAACCTACTAGGGATGAAGAATGAGCAGTTCTTC
few,TRBV27,TRBJ1-4,TRBD1,CASSFWQGASFEKLFF,TGTGCCAGCAGTTTTTGGCAGGGGGCGAGTTTTGAAAAACTGTTTTTT
few,TRBV5-1,TRBJ2-2,-,CASPGYDGELFF,TGCGCCAGTCCGGGGTACGACGGGGAGCTGTTTTTT
few,TRBV5-6,TRBJ2-1,-,CASSWTVTTYNEQFF,TGTGCCAGCAGCTGGACGGTGACTACCTACAATGAGCAGTTCTTC
few,TRBV7-2,TRBJ2-1,TRBD2,CASSPRAAGGPNEQFF,TGTGCCAGCAGCCCACGGGCGGCGGGGGGGCCAAATGAGCAGTTCTTC
-,TRBV6-2/TRBV6-3,TRBJ1-3,-,CASSGHLSGNTIYF,TGTGCCAGCAGTGGACACCTCTCTGGAAACACCATATATTTT
-,TRBV20-1,TRBJ1-2,-,CSARDTGYTF,TGCAGTGCTCGGGACACTGGCTACACCTTC
many,TRBV12-3/TRBV12-4,TRBJ2-7,-,CASSFTGDPRAEQYF,TGTGCCAGCAGTTTCACCGGGGACCCCCGGGCCGAGCAGTACTTC
few,TRBV20-1,TRBJ2-1,-,CSASVNRHNEQFF,TGCAGTGCTAGTGTCAACCGGCACAATGAGCAGTTCTTC
-,TRBV6-2/TRBV6-3,TRBJ1-6,TRBD1,CASSREQGAGSPLHF,TGTGCCAGCAGTCGGGAACAGGGGGCAGGATCACCCCTCCACTTT
-,TRBV7-9,TRBJ2-1,-,CASSLGSGNEQFF,TGTGCCAGCAGCTTAGGTTCCGGGAATGAGCAGTTCTTC
few,TRBV15,TRBJ2-7,TRBD1,CATSQGAAYEQYF,TGTGCCACCAGCCAGGGGGCCGCCTACGAGCAGTACTTC
-,TRBV3-1,TRBJ2-7,-,CASSQVSAYEQYF,TGTGCCAGCAGCCAAGTCAGTGCCTACGAGCAGTACTTC
-,TRBV20-1,TRBJ1-5,-,CSAPDPRDSNQPQHF,TGCAGTGCTCCTGACCCCCGGGATAGCAATCAGCCCCAGCATTTT
-,TRBV5-1,TRBJ2-2,-,CASSLDWTDTGELFF,TGCGCCAGCAGCTTGGACTGGACAGACACCGGGGAGCTGTTTTTT
-,TRBV2,TRBJ2-7,TRBD1,CASGSGTGSYEQYF,TGTGCCAGCGGTTCCGGGACAGGCTCCTACGAGCAGTACTTC
few,TRBV20-1,TRBJ1-1,-,CSARKGGPNAEAFF,TGCAGTGCTAGAAAGGGAGGACCCAACGCTGAAGCTTTCTTT
-,TRBV20-1,TRBJ2-1,TRBD1,CSAMRTGTNEQFF,TGCAGTGCTATGCGGACAGGGACCAATGAGCAGTTCTTC
few,TRBV4-3,TRBJ1-1,TRBD1,CASSQLTGAAEAFF,TGCGCCAGCAGCCAGCTGACAGGGGCGGCTGAAGCTTTCTTT
-,TRBV7-9,TRBJ2-7,-,CASSLGRIGYEQYF,TGTGCCAGCAGCTTAGGCAGAATTGGCTACGAGCAGTACTTC
few,TRBV20-1,TRBJ2-5,-,CSAIGAQETQYF,TGCAGTGCGATTGGAGCGCAAGAGACCCAGTACTTC
-,TRBV28,TRBJ2-1,-,CASSSAGRPSNEQFF,TGTGCCAGCAGTTCTGCGGGACGCCCATCCAATGAGCAGTTCTTC
many,TRBV6-5,TRBJ2-6,TRBD1,CASTRQGFGANVLTF,TGTGCCAGCACCAGACAGGGTTTTGGGGCCAACGTCCTGACTTTC
-,TRBV30,TRBJ2-3,TRBD2,CAWVAGGLSDTQYF,TGTGCCTGGGTAGCGGGGGGGCTATCAGATACGCAGTATTTT